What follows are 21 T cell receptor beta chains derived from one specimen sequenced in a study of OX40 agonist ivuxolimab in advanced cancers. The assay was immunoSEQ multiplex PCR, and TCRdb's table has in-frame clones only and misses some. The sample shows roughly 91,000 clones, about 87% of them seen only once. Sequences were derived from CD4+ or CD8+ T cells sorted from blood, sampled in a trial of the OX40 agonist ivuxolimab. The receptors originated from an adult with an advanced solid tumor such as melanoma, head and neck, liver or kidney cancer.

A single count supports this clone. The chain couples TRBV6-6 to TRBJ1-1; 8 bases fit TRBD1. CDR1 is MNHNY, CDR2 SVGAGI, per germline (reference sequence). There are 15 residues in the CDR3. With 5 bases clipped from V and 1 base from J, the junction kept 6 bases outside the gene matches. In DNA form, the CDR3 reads TGTGCCAGCAGTGATCGACAGGGGACGAACACTGAAGCTTTCTTT. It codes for CASSDRQGTNTEAFF.

In nucleotides, the CDR3 is TGTGCCAGCAGCCTGGGGGACAGGGGGCGCGGGGAACAACAAGAGACCCAGTACTTC. This gives the protein CASSLGDRGRGEQQETQYF. The chain joins TRBV11-3 to TRBJ2-5; 12 bases fit TRBD1. The trim removed 5 bases at V and 2 bases at J, leaving 15 bases unmatched. Germline CDR1 is SGHNT and CDR2 is YENEEA. There are 19 residues in the CDR3.

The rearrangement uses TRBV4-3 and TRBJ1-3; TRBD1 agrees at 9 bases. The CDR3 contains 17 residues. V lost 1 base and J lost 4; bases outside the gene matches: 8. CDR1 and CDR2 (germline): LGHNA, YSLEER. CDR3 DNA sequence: TGCGCCAGCAGCCAAGGGTCGTGGGGACAGGGAGGAAACACCATATATTTT. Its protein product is CASSQGSWGQGGNTIYF.

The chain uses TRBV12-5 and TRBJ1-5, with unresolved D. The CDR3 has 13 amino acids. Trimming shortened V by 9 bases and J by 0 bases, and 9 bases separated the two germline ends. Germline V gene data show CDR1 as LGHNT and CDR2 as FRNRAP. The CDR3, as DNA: TGTGCTAGCGGATTAAATAGCAATCAGCCCCAGCATTTT. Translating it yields CASGLNSNQPQHF.

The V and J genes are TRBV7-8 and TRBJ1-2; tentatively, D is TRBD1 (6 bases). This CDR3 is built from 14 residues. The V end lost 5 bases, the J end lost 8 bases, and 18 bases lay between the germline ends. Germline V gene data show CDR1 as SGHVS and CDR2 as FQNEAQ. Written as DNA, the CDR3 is TGTGCCAGCAGCCGATATACGGGGGCGGAGGGCTACACCTTC. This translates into CASSRYTGAEGYTF. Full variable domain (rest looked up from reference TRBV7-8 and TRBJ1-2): GAGVSQSPRYKVAKRGQDVALRCDPISGHVSLFWYQQALGQGPEFLTYFQNEAQLDKSGLPSDRFFAERPEGSVSTLKIQRTQQEDSAVYLCASSRYTGAEGYTFGSGTRLTVV.

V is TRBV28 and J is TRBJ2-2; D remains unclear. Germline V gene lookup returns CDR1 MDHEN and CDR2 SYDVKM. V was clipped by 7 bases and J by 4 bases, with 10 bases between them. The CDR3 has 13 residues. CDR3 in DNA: TGTGCCAGCACGTCTGAGGTCACCGGGGAGCTGTTTTTT. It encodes CASTSEVTGELFF. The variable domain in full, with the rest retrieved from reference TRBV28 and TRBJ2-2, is DVKVTQSSRYLVKRTGEKVFLECVQDMDHENMFWYRQDPGLGLRLIYFSYDVKMKEKGDIPEGYSVSREKKERFSLILESASTNQTSMYLCASTSEVTGELFFGEGSRLTVL.

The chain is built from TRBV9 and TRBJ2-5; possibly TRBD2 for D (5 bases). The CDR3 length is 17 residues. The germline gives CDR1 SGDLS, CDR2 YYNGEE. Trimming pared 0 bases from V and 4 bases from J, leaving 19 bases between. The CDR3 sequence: CASSVDPLGSRGETQYF. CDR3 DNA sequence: TGTGCCAGCAGCGTAGACCCCCTAGGAAGCCGGGGAGAGACCCAGTACTTC.

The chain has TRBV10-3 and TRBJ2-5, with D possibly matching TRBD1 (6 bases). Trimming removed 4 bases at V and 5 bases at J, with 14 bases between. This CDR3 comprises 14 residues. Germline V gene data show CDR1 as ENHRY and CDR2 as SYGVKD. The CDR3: CAISGSDRRETQYF. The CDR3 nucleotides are TGTGCCATCAGTGGATCGGACAGAAGGGAGACCCAGTACTTC.

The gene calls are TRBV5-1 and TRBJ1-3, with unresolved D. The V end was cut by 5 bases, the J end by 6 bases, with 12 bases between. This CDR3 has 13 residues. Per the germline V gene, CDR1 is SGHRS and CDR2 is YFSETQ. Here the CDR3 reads CASRDGEKNTIYF. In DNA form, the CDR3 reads TGCGCCAGCAGGGATGGGGAGAAAAACACCATATATTTT.

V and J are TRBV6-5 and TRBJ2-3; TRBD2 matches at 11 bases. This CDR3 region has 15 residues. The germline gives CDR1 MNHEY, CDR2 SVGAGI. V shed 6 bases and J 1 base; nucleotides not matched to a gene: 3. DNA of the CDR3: TGTGCCAGCAGAAGTAGCGGGGGGGGCACAGATACGCAGTATTTT. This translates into CASRSSGGGTDTQYF.

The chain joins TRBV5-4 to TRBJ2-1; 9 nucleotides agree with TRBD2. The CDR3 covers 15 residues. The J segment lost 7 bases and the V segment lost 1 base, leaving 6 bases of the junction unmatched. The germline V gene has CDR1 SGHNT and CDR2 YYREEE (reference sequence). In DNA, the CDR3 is TGTGCCAGCAGCTTGCCGGGACTAGCCCGAAATGAGCAGTTCTTC. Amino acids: CASSLPGLARNEQFF.

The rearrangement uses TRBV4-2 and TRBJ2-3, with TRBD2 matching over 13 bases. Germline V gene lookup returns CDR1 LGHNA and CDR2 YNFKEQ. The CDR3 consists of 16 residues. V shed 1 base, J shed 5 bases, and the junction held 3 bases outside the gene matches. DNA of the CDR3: TGTGCCAGCAGCCAAGGGACTAGCGGGGGAAAAGATACGCAGTATTTT. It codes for CASSQGTSGGKDTQYF.

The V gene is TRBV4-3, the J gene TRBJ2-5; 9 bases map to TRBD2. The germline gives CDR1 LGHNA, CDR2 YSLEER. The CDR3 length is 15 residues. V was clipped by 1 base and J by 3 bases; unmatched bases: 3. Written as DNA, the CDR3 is TGCGCCAGCAGCCAAGGGGCTAGCGGGGAAGAGACCCAGTACTTC. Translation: CASSQGASGEETQYF.

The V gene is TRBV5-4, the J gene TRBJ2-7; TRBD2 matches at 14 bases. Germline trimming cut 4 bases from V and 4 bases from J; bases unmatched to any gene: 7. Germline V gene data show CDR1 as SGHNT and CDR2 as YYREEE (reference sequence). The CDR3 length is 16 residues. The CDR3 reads CASSPGTSGGPYEQYF. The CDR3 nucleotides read TGTGCCAGCAGCCCTGGGACTAGCGGGGGACCTTACGAGCAGTACTTC.

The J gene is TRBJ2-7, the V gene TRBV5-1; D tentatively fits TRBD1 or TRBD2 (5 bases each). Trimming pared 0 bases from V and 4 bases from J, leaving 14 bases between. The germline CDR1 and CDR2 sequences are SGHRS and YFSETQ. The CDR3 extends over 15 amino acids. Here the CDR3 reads CASSLGPGPMYEQYF. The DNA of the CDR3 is TGCGCCAGCAGCTTGGGGCCGGGACCCATGTACGAGCAGTACTTC.

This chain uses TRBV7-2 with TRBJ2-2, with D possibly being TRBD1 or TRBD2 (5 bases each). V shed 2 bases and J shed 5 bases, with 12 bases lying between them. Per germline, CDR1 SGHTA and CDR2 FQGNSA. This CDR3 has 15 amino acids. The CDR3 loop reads CASSLRSGATGELFF. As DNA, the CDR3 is TGTGCCAGCAGCTTACGCTCCGGGGCGACCGGGGAGCTGTTTTTT.

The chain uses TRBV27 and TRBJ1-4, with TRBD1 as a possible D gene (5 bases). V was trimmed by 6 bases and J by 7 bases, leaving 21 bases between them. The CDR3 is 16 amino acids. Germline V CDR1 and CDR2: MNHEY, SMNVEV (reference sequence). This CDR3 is CASRGGGARFVEKLFF. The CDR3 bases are TGTGCCAGCAGGGGAGGTGGGGCGCGATTTGTTGAAAAACTGTTTTTT. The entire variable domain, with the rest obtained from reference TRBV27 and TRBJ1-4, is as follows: EAQVTQNPRYLITVTGKKLTVTCSQNMNHEYMSWYRQDPGLGLRQIYYSMNVEVTDKGDVPEGYKVSRKEKRNFPLILESPSPNQTSLYFCASRGGGARFVEKLFFGSGTQLSVL.

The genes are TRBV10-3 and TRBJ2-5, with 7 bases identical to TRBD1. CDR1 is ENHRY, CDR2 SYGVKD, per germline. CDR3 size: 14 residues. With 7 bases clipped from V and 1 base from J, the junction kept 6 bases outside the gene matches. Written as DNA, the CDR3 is TGTGCCATCAAAAGGGACAGAACCCAAGAGACCCAGTACTTC. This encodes CAIKRDRTQETQYF.

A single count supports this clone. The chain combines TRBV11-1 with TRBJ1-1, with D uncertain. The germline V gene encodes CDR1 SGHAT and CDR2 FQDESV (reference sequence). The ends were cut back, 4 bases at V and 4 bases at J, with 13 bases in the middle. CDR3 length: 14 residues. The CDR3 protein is CASSSERYFTEAFF. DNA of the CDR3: TGTGCCAGCAGCTCAGAGCGATACTTCACTGAAGCTTTCTTT. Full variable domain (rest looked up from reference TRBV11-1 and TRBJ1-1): EAEVAQSPRYKITEKSQAVAFWCDPISGHATLYWYRQILGQGPELLVQFQDESVVDDSQLPKDRFSAERLKGVDSTLKIQPAELGDSAMYLCASSSERYFTEAFFGQGTRLTVV.

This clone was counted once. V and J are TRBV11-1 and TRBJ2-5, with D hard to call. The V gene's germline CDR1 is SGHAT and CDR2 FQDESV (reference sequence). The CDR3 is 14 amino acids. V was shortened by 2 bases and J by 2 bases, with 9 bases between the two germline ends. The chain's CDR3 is CASSLYAVQETQYF. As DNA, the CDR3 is TGTGCCAGCAGCTTATATGCGGTACAAGAGACCCAGTACTTC.

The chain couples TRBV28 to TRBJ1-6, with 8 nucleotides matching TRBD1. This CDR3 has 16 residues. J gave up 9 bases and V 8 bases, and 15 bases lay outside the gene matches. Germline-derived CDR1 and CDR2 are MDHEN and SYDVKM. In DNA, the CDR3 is TGTGCCAGCTTTGCCTCGGGACAGGTTAGCTTTTCACCCCTCCACTTT. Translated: CASFASGQVSFSPLHF.